This is a list of T cell receptor beta chains from one sample in a study of blood T cell repertoires in COVID-19. Only in-frame clones appear in the TCRdb table, and some are missing; sequencing was by immunoSEQ multiplex PCR. Counted here are about 240,000 clones, 86% occurring once; the ten biggest clones make up more than 9%. Specimen: peripheral blood. The receptors were gathered from an elderly man with acute or convalescent COVID-19. Both conserved end residues are part of each CDR3. D genes are given only for firm matches. Not all rows give a size; the values are once, few, many and, for expanded clones, a class.

clone_size	j_call	d_call	v_call	cdr3_nt	cdr3_aa
NA	TRBJ1-4	TRBD1	TRBV28	TGTGCCAGCGGGACAGGGGGCGCGGGAAAACTGTTTTTT	CASGTGGAGKLFF
NA	TRBJ2-2	NA	TRBV7-2	TGTGCCAGCAGCTCCACCCTTGGGGGGACCGGGGAGCTGTTTTTT	CASSSTLGGTGELFF
NA	TRBJ2-3	NA	TRBV11-2	TGTGCCAGCACCCCAGGTAGCACAGATACGCAGTATTTT	CASTPGSTDTQYF
NA	TRBJ2-5	NA	TRBV19	TGTGCCAGTAGTATAGATCGCCAAGAGACCCAGTACTTC	CASSIDRQETQYF
NA	TRBJ1-3	TRBD1	TRBV7-6	TGTGCCAGCAGCTTAGGGACAGGGCGCATTGGAAACACCATATATTTT	CASSLGTGRIGNTIYF
NA	TRBJ1-1	NA	TRBV28	TGTGCCACACTCAGGGAGGTGAACACTGAAGCTTTCTTT	CATLREVNTEAFF
NA	TRBJ1-3	NA	TRBV9	TGTGCCAGCAGCGTAGGCAGCTCTGGAAACACCATATATTTT	CASSVGSSGNTIYF
NA	TRBJ2-7	TRBD2	TRBV7-9	TGTGCCAGCAGCTTAGCGGGCGGGGGGTCTACCGAGCAGTACTTC	CASSLAGGGSTEQYF
NA	TRBJ1-2	NA	TRBV12-3/TRBV12-4	TGTGCCAGCAGTTTAACTGGGACACACCTCTTC	CASSLTGTHLF
NA	TRBJ2-3	NA	TRBV19	TGTGCCAGTAGTACCCCCCTCGCCAGCGCGAGTGATACGCAGTATTTT	CASSTPLASASDTQYF
NA	TRBJ2-1	TRBD2	TRBV2	TGTGCCAGCCAATGGACTAGCGGCTCCTACAATGAGCAGTTCTTC	CASQWTSGSYNEQFF
NA	TRBJ1-2	NA	TRBV2	TGTGCCAGCAGTGGCCCAGGCAGGGTCGGATTTAATGGCTACACCTTC	CASSGPGRVGFNGYTF
NA	TRBJ1-1	TRBD1	TRBV18	TGTGCCAGCTCACCACTAAGTACAGGGGTCCGGAACACTGAAGCTTTCTTT	CASSPLSTGVRNTEAFF
NA	TRBJ1-4	NA	TRBV7-9	TGTGCCAGCAGCTTAAAGAGGGTGGGTGAAAAACTGTTTTTT	CASSLKRVGEKLFF
NA	TRBJ1-1	NA	TRBV28	TGTGCCAGCAGTCCCTCAATGGCCACCCAAGCTTTCTTT	CASSPSMATQAFF
NA	TRBJ1-1	NA	TRBV6-5	TGTGCCAGCAGTTTCCAGACGGGGAGCACTGAAGCTTTCTTT	CASSFQTGSTEAFF
NA	TRBJ1-3	NA	TRBV5-6	TGTGCCAGCAGCATCCCCGGGAGCTCTGGAAACACCATATATTTT	CASSIPGSSGNTIYF
NA	TRBJ2-2	NA	TRBV24-1	TGTGCCACCAGTGATAGAGGGTTCACCGGGGAGCTGTTTTTT	CATSDRGFTGELFF
few	TRBJ2-1	NA	TRBV19	TGTGCCAGTAGTATAGAGAGGGAGCAGTTCTTC	CASSIEREQFF
NA	TRBJ1-2	TRBD1	TRBV19	TGTGCCAGTAGCCCCAACCTCGGACAGGGTAGAGGCTATGGCTACACCTTC	CASSPNLGQGRGYGYTF
NA	TRBJ2-7	TRBD2	TRBV7-9	TGTGCCAGCAGTCCCGGGACTAGCGGGGGATACGAGCAGTACTTC	CASSPGTSGGYEQYF
NA	TRBJ1-2	NA	TRBV2	TGTGCCAGCGTTAGACACGACCCCAACTATGGCTACACCTTC	CASVRHDPNYGYTF
once	TRBJ2-7	TRBD1	TRBV5-8	TGTGCCAGCAGCTTGGTAGGACAGGGGGCGCCCGAGCAGTACTTC	CASSLVGQGAPEQYF
NA	TRBJ1-1	NA	TRBV12-3/TRBV12-4	TGTGCCAGCCGGAACAGGGAAAACACTGAAGCTTTCTTT	CASRNRENTEAFF
NA	TRBJ1-5	NA	TRBV10-3	TGTGCCCCCCAGTCGTGGGGGGGCGGCAATCAGCCCCAGCATTTT	CAPQSWGGGNQPQHF
NA	TRBJ2-1	NA	TRBV19	TGTGCCTCCAAAGGCACAGGGCTGCGGGAGCAGTTCTTC	CASKGTGLREQFF
NA	TRBJ2-4	TRBD1	TRBV28	TGTGCCAGCAGGACAGGGGGCAAAAACATTCAGTACTTC	CASRTGGKNIQYF
few	TRBJ1-1	NA	TRBV7-2	TGTGCCAGCAGCTTAGTGTTAGCCGAAGCTTTCTTT	CASSLVLAEAFF
NA	TRBJ1-6	NA	TRBV5-1	TGCGCCAGCAGCCCCGGGAATTCACCCCTCCACTTT	CASSPGNSPLHF
once	TRBJ1-1	TRBD1	TRBV7-3	TGTGCCAGCAGCTTAACCGGACAGGGAGCTGAAGCTTTCTTT	CASSLTGQGAEAFF
NA	TRBJ2-7	NA	TRBV14	TGTGCCAGCAGCCCAGCCCACAGGATAAAATCCTACGAGCAGTACTTC	CASSPAHRIKSYEQYF
NA	TRBJ2-3	NA	TRBV11-2	TGTGCCAGCAGCTTTATGGAGGGAATCCGGACAGATACGCAGTATTTT	CASSFMEGIRTDTQYF
few	TRBJ1-5	NA	TRBV20-1	TGCAGTGCTAGGGGAGAATGGCCCCAGCATTTT	CSARGEWPQHF
NA	TRBJ1-2	TRBD1	TRBV7-2	TGTGCCAGCAGTCCCCCGGGGGACAGGCAGGGCCGCTACACCTTC	CASSPPGDRQGRYTF
NA	TRBJ1-5	TRBD1	TRBV6-6	TGTGCCAGCCGACCTACAGGGGGCGCGAGTCAGCCCCAGCATTTT	CASRPTGGASQPQHF
NA	TRBJ1-5	NA	TRBV28	TGTGCCAGCAGGACAGGACTTCTTCAGCCCCAGCATTTT	CASRTGLLQPQHF
few	TRBJ2-1	TRBD2	TRBV19	TGTGCCAGTAGTATAGGACTAGCGGGGGCTGAGCAGTTCTTC	CASSIGLAGAEQFF
NA	TRBJ1-3	NA	TRBV3-1/TRBV3-2	TGTGCCAGCAGCCAATCCCACTTTTCGGGCTCTGGAAACACCATATATTTT	CASSQSHFSGSGNTIYF
NA	TRBJ2-1	NA	TRBV7-3	TGTGCCAGCAGCTTAATGGGCAGGGACAATGAGCAGTTCTTC	CASSLMGRDNEQFF
NA	TRBJ1-5	NA	TRBV7-8	TGTGCCAGCAGCTTAGGGACAGATAGCAATCAGCCCCAGCATTTT	CASSLGTDSNQPQHF
few	TRBJ1-2	NA	TRBV3-1/TRBV3-2	TGTGCCAGCAGCGAAGGTCGGGGCTATGGCTACACCTTC	CASSEGRGYGYTF
NA	TRBJ2-2	TRBD2	TRBV5-1	TGCGCCAGCAGCATAGCGGGAGGACGGACCGGGGAGCTGTTTTTT	CASSIAGGRTGELFF
NA	TRBJ1-1	NA	TRBV18	TGTGCCAGCTCCCACCTGAGGGTAACCACTGAAGCTTTCTTT	CASSHLRVTTEAFF
NA	TRBJ2-5	TRBD1	TRBV3-1/TRBV3-2	TGTGCCAGCAGACAAACACAGGGGTTCCCTCAAGAGACCCAGTACTTC	CASRQTQGFPQETQYF
NA	TRBJ1-1	NA	TRBV6-5	TGTGCCAGCAGTTACTCGTTTCAGAACACTGAAGCTTTCTTT	CASSYSFQNTEAFF
NA	TRBJ2-1	TRBD2	TRBV4-2	TGTGCCAGCAGCCAAGGGATTCATAGCGGGGGGATCTACAATGAGCAGTTCTTC	CASSQGIHSGGIYNEQFF
NA	TRBJ1-2	NA	TRBV4-3	TGCGCCAGCAGCCACCGACAAGATTATGGCTACACCTTC	CASSHRQDYGYTF
NA	TRBJ1-1	NA	TRBV28	TGTGCCAGCAGTTCCCTCGGGGGACTGAACACTGAAGCTTTCTTT	CASSSLGGLNTEAFF
NA	TRBJ2-7	NA	TRBV1	TGCACCAGGGGACTAGCGGGAGTTCTCTCATCTTACGAGCAGTACTTC	CTRGLAGVLSSYEQYF
NA	TRBJ1-2	NA	TRBV25-1	TGTGCCAGCAGGGCCGACAGTTTATATGGCTACACCTTC	CASRADSLYGYTF
NA	TRBJ1-4	NA	TRBV15	TGTGCCACCAGCAGAGATCGTCCTCCAACTAATGAAAAACTGTTTTTT	CATSRDRPPTNEKLFF
NA	TRBJ2-1	TRBD2	TRBV19	TGTGCCAGTAGGAGGACTAGCGGGAGGGCCATGGATGAGCAGTTCTTC	CASRRTSGRAMDEQFF
NA	TRBJ2-7	NA	TRBV18	TGTGCCAGCTCACCTCAGCAGCTGACGGGTCCCTTCTACGAGCAGTACTTC	CASSPQQLTGPFYEQYF
NA	TRBJ1-1	NA	TRBV7-9	TGTGCCAGCAGCTTAGGGGGCCTTAACACTGAAGCTTTCTTT	CASSLGGLNTEAFF